The 8 T cell receptor beta chains reported below all come from one sample, sequenced in a study of early T cells in non-severe SARS-CoV-2 infection. From the 5' RACE reads, TCRdb called clonotypes with MiXCR, one entry per CDR3 protein. The data show about 42,000 distinct CDR3 sequences, with approximately 5.9% seen just once and around 7.7% held by the top ten. This specimen was whole blood, taken at baseline. These receptors came from an adult who was a healthcare worker with PCR-confirmed SARS-CoV-2 infection or an uninfected control (not recorded which).

Regarding this clonotype: This sequence may be a read error, since a much larger clone differs from it by one base. CDR3 sequence reads: CASSPGLPGANNIQYF. As DNA, the CDR3 is TGTGCCAGCAGCCCGGGACTGCCGGGAGCCAATAACATTCAGTACTTC. This chain joins TRBV3-1 and TRBJ2-4; TRBD2 might be the D (6 bases). Germline CDR1 LGHDT, CDR2 YNNKEL (reference sequence). The CDR3 contains 16 residues.

The DNA of the CDR3 is TGTGCCAGCAGCCAGGGGGGCGGGGAGCTGTTTTTT. Translation: CASSQGGGELFF. The genes are TRBV12-3 or TRBV12-4 and TRBJ2-2; TRBD1 might be the D (7 bases). The CDR3 contains 12 residues. The V and J ends lost 6 bases and 7 bases respectively, with 9 bases between them.

This clonotype has a count of ten or more. The V gene is TRBV5-1, the J gene TRBJ1-3, with 7 bases fitting TRBD1. The CDR3 has 15 amino acids. From germline, CDR1 is SGHRS and CDR2 YFSETQ. The V gene end was trimmed by 4 bases and the J gene end by 0 bases; junction bases not matched to a gene: 4. This CDR3 reads CASSEGQSSGNTIYF. The CDR3 DNA reads as TGCGCCAGCAGCGAGGGACAGAGCTCTGGAAACACCATATATTTT.

This clonotype was observed many times. The chain recombines TRBV20-1 with TRBJ2-1; 7 positions match TRBD2. Germline values: CDR1 DFQATT, CDR2 SNEGSKA (reference sequence). Trimming took 4 bases from V and 1 from J; bases not matched to a gene: 10. This CDR3 is 16 amino acids long. The CDR3 loop reads CSAKESGGSSYNEQFF. The CDR3 DNA is TGCAGTGCTAAGGAATCGGGGGGATCGTCCTACAATGAGCAGTTCTTC.

The V call is TRBV19, the J call TRBJ1-2, with D possibly matching TRBD1 (5 bases). V was shortened by 10 bases and J by 0 bases, with 18 bases between the two germline ends. Germline loops: CDR1 LNHDA, CDR2 SQIVND (reference sequence). CDR3 size: 15 residues. The CDR3 is CATRAGAPPNYGYTF. The DNA for the CDR3 is TGTGCCACCCGCGCTGGGGCGCCCCCTAACTATGGCTACACCTTC.

This clonotype was observed many times. One end of the junction is discordant with germline, which a read error may explain. The chain links TRBV12-3 or TRBV12-4 to TRBJ1-3; D is undetermined. The CDR3 length is 15 residues. Here the CDR3 reads CASRLGPAGGNTIYF. CDR3 coding DNA: TGTGCCAGCAGATTAGGACCCGCGGGGGGAAACACCATATATTTT.

This clonotype was seen a handful of times. This rearrangement joins TRBV2 to TRBJ2-3, with D hard to call. CDR1 is SNHLY, CDR2 FYNNEI, per germline. The length of the CDR3 is 12 residues. Between the trimmed V and J ends, which lost 2 bases and 5 bases, there was a span of 5 bases. For the CDR3, the DNA is TGTGCCAGCAGTGAAACAGTAGATACGCAGTATTTT. Its translation: CASSETVDTQYF.

This clonotype showed up many times. This chain connects TRBV30 to TRBJ1-6, with D perhaps TRBD1 (5 bases). CDR1 GTSNPN and CDR2 SVGIG come from the germline V gene (reference sequence). The CDR3 is 13 residues long. The CDR3 loop is CAHGGQGNSPLHF. The CDR3 nucleotides are TGTGCTCACGGAGGTCAGGGTAATTCACCCCTCCACTTT. Full variable domain (remainder filled in from reference TRBV30 and TRBJ1-6): SQTIHQWPATLVQPVGSPLSLECTVEGTSNPNLYWYRQAAGRGLQLLFYSVGIGQISSEVPQNLSASRPQDRQFILSSKKLLLSDSGFYLCAHGGQGNSPLHFGNGTRLTVT.